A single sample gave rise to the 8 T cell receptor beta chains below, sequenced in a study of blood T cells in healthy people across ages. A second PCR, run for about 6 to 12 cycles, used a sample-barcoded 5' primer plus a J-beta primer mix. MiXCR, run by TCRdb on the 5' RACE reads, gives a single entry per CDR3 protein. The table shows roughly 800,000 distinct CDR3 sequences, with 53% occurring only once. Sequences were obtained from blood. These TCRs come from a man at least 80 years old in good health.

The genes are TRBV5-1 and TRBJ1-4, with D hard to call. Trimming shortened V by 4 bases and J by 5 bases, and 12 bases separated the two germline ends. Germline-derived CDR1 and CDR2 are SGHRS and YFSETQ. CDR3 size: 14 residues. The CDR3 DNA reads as TGCGCCAGCAGCCGACGGGGAAAGAATGAAAAACTGTTTTTT. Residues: CASSRRGKNEKLFF.

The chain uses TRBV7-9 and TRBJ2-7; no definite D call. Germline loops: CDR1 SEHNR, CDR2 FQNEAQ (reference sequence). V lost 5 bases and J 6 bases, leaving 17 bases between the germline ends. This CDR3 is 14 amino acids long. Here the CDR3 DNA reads TGTGCCAGCAGCCGACACCTGGAGTTGAGCGAGCAGTACTTC. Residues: CASSRHLELSEQYF.

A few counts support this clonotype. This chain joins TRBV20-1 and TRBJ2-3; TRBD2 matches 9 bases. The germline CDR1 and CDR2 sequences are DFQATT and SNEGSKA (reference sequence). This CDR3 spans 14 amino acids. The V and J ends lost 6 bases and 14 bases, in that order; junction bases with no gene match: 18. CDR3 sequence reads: CSAPTSGPHRYAYF. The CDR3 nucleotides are TGCAGTGCCCCGACTAGCGGCCCACACAGATACGCGTATTTT.

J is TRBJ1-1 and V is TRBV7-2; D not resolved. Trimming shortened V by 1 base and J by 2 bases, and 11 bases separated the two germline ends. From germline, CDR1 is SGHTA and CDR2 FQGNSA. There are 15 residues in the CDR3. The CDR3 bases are TGTGCCAGCAGCTTAGAGGCGGGGTTTAACACTGAAGCTTTCTTT. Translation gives CASSLEAGFNTEAFF.

CDR3 in DNA: TGCAGCGTTTATAAGGGGTGGCAAGAGACCCAGTTCTTC. Amino acids: CSVYKGWQETQFF. The chain links TRBV29-1 to TRBJ2-5; TRBD1 is a possible D gene (5 bases). The end of the DNA is better explained by TRBJ2-1, so the J call may be wrong. The length of the CDR3 is 13 residues. Germline V gene data show CDR1 as SQVTM and CDR2 as ANQGSEA.

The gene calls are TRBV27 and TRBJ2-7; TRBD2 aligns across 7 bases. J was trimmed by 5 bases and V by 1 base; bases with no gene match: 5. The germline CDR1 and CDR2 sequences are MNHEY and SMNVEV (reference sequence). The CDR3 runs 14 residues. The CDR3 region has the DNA TGTGCCAGCAGTTTATGGGGGAGGGCCCACGAGCAGTACTTC. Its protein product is CASSLWGRAHEQYF.

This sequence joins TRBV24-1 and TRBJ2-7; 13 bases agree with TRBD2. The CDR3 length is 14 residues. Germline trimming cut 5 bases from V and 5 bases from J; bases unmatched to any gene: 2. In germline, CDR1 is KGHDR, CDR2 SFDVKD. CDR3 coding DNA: TGTGCCACCAGTGGGGGACTAGCGGGAAACGAGCAGTACTTC. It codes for CATSGGLAGNEQYF.

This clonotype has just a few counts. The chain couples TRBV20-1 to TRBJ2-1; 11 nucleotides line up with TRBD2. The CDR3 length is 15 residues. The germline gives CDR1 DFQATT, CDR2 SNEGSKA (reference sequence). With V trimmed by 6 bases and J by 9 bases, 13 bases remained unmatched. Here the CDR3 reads CSARPGTSGSGEQFF. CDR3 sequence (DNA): TGCAGTGCCCGCCCCGGTACTAGCGGGAGTGGTGAGCAGTTCTTC.